The clone carrying this T cell receptor beta chain was seen ten or more times. Its antigen is not identified. The sample originates from a study of T-cell reconstitution after alpha-beta-depleted transplantation in children. Study-wide points: Certain patients had high TCRbeta diversity at day 60, and it came from recipient T cells and thymic progenitors that survived. When one year had passed after transplant, most T-cell counts and diversity came from newly produced T cells. Several hundred expanded graft clones reportedly supplied alpha-beta T cells about two months after transplant.

Unique molecular identifiers were incorporated during preparation of the TCRbeta library. TCRdb used MiXCR to reprocess the PCR reads, holding one entry per CDR3 protein. The data contain roughly 100,000 distinct CDR3 sequences, around 6.1% of them singletons. The CDR3 sequence is 15 residues long. Trimming left V 5 bases short and J 4 bases short, with 15 bases between. This specimen consisted of PBMCs, mostly from graft donor cells, obtained 60 days after TCRalphabeta/CD19-depleted stem cell transplant. V gene TRBV12-3 or TRBV12-4 combines with J gene TRBJ2-1, with a tentative D call TRBD1 (5 bases). The source of this sequence is a female patient aged 2-10 years who had a stem cell transplant for Fanconi anemia, so the T cells may come from the graft donor. Here the CDR3 DNA reads TGTGCCAGCAGTCCACAGGCCCTCCCTTACAATGAGCAGTTCTTC. Its protein is CASSPQALPYNEQFF.